This T cell receptor (beta chain) emerged from a study of lymphopenia after photon versus proton radiotherapy. General study results and limits: Photon-treated patients lost naive T cells and TCR diversity; proton-treated stayed stable. Larger post-nadir TCR diversity loss correlated inversely with survival in deceased patients.

On this clone: Antigen unknown.

This CDR3 is built from 12 residues. The ends were cut back, 4 bases at V and 2 bases at J, with 4 bases in the middle. The V gene's germline CDR1 is KGHSH and CDR2 LQKENI. TCRdb keeps only in-frame clones here, not all; method: immunoSEQ multiplex PCR. The data show about 70,000 clones, 87% seen once. This receptor was identified in a man aged 80 or over with esophageal cancer. V usage is TRBV18 and J usage is TRBJ2-3; D uncertain. The sequences come from peripheral blood, collected from a patient treated with proton-based radiotherapy. CDR3 loop: CASSQYTDTQYF. The CDR3 DNA reads as TGTGCCAGCTCACAATACACAGATACGCAGTATTTT.